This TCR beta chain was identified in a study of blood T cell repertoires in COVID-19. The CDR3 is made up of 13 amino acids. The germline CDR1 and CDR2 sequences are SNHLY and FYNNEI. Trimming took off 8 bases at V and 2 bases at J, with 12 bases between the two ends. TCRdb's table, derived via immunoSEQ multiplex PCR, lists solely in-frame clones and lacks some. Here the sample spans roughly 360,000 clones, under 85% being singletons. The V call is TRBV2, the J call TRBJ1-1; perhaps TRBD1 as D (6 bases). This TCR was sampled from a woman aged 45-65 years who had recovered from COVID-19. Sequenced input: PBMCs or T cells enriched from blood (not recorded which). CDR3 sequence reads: CASDRIGNTEAFF. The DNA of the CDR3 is TGTGCCAGCGACAGGATCGGAAACACTGAAGCTTTCTTT.